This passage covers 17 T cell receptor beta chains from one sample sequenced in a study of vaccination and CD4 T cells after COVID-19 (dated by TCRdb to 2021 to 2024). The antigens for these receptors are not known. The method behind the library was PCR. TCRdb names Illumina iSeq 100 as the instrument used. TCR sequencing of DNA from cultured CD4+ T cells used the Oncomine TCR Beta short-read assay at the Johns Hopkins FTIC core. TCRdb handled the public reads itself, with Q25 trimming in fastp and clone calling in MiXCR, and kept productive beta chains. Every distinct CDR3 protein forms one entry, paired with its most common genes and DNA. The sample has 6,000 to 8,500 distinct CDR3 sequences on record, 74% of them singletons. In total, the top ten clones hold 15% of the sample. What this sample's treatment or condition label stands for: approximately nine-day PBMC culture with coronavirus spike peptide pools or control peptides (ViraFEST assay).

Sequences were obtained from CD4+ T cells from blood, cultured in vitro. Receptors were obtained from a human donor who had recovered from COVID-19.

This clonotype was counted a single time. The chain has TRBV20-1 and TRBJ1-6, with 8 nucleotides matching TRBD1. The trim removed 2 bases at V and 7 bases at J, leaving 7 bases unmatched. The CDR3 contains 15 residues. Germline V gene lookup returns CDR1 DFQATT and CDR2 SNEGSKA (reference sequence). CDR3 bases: TGCAGTGCTAGACCTCCGGGACAGGAGAATTCACCCCTCCACTTT. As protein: CSARPPGQENSPLHF.

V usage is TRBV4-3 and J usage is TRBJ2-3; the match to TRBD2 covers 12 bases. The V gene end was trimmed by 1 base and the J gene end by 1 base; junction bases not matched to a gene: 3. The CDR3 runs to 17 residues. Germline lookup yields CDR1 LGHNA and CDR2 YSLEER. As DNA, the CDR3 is TGCGCCAGCAGCCAAGGGACTAGCGGGATCGGCACAGATACGCAGTATTTT. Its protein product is CASSQGTSGIGTDTQYF.

CDR3 nucleotides: TGTGCCAGCACCGTGGACAGGGGTGGATTAGGGGAGCAGTACTTC. Its translation: CASTVDRGGLGEQYF. This chain joins TRBV27 and TRBJ2-7, with TRBD1 matching over 9 bases. Germline assignment: CDR1 MNHEY and CDR2 SMNVEV (reference sequence). CDR3 length equals 15 residues. With V trimmed by 7 bases and J by 7 bases, 14 bases remained unmatched.

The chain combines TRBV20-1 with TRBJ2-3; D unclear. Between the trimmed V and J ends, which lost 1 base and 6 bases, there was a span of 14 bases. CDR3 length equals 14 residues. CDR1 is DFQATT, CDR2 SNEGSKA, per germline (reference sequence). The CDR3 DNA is TGCAGTGCTAGAGGCCTTGGGTCCAGTGATACGCAGTATTTT. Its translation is CSARGLGSSDTQYF.

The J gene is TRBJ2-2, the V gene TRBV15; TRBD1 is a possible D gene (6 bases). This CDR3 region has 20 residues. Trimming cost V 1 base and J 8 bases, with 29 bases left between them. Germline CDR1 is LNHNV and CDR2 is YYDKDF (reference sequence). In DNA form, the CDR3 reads TGTGCCACCAGCAGAGCATCACAGGGTGGAAGCGTCACCTCGGCGGGGGAGCTGTTTTTT. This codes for CATSRASQGGSVTSAGELFF.

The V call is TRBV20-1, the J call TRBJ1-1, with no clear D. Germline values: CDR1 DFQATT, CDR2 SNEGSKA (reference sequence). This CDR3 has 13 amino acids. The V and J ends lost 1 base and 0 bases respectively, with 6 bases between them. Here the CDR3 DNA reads TGCAGTGCTAGAGCACACCTGAACACTGAAGCTTTCTTT. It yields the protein CSARAHLNTEAFF.

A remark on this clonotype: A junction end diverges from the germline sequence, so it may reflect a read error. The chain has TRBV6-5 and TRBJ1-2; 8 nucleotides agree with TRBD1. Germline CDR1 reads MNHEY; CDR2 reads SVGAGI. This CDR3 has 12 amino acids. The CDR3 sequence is CASSYNRGTEFF. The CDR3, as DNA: TGTGCCAGCAGTTACAACAGGGGGACAGAGTTCTTC.

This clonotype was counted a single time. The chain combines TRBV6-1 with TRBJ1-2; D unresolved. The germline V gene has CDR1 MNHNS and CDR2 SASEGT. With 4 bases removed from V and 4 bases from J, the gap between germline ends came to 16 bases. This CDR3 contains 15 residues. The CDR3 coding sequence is TGTGCCAGCAGTGTCCGCACAGCCCAATCCTATGGCTACACCTTC. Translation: CASSVRTAQSYGYTF.

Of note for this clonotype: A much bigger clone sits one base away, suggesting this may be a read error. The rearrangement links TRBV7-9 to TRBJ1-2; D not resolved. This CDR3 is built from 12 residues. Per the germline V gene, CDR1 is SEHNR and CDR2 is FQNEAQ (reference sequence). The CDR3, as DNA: TGTGCCAGCAGCTCCACAAACTATGGCTTCACCTTC. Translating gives CASSSTNYGFTF.

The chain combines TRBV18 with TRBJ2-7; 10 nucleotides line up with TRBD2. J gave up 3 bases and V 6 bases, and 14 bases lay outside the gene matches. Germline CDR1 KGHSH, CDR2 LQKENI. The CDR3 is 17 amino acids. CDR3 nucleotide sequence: TGTGCCAGCTCGTTCGCACCGGGGTCTAGCGGGGGCTACGAGCAGTACTTC. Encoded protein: CASSFAPGSSGGYEQYF.

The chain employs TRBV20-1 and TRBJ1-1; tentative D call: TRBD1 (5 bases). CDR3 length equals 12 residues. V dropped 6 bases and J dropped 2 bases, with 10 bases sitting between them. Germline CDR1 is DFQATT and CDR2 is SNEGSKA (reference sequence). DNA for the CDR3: TGCAGTGCGGGGCAGACTAACACTGAAGCTTTCTTT. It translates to CSAGQTNTEAFF.

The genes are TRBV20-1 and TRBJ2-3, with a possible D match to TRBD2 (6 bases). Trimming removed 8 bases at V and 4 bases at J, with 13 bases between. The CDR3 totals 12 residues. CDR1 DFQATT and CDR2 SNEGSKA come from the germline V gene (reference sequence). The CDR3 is CSSGSAADTQYF. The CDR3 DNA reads TGCAGTTCCGGGAGTGCGGCAGATACGCAGTATTTT.

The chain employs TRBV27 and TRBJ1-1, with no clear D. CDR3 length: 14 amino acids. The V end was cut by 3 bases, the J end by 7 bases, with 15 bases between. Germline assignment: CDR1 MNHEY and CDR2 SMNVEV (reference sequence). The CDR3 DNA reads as TGTGCCAGCAGTTTGGTGAGGCAGTTAGGTGAAGCTTTCTTT. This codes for CASSLVRQLGEAFF.

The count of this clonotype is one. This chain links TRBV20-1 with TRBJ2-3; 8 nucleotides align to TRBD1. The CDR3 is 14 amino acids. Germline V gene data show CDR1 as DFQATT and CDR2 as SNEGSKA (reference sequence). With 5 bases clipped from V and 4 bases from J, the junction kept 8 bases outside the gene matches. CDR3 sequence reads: CSAGRTGSADTQYF. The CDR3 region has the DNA TGCAGTGCTGGGCGGACAGGGTCGGCAGATACGCAGTATTTT.

For the CDR3, the DNA is TGTGCCAGCAGTACCCGAGGGGGCTTCAATCAGCCCCAGCATTTT. Its translation is CASSTRGGFNQPQHF. The chain carries TRBV27 and TRBJ1-5; 7 bases align to TRBD1. J lost 3 bases, V lost 5 bases, and 7 bases had no gene match. CDR1 MNHEY and CDR2 SMNVEV come from the germline V gene (reference sequence). This CDR3 spans 15 amino acids.

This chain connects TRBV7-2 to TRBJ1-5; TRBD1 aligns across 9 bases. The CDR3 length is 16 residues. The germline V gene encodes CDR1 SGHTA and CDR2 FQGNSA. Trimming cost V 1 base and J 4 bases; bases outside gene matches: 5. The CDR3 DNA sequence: TGTGCCAGCAGCTTAGACGACAGGGGGGAGAATCAGCCCCAGCATTTT. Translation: CASSLDDRGENQPQHF.

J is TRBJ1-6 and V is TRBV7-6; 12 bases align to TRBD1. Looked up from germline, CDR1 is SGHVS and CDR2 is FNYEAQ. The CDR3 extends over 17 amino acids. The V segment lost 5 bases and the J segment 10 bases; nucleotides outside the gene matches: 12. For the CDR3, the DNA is TGTGCCAGCAGCCGCATCCCGGGACAGGGGGCAGGGTCACCCCTCCACTTT. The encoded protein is CASSRIPGQGAGSPLHF.